These T cell receptor beta chains were read from a single sample in a study of cytomegalovirus exposure and HLA in healthy donors. Repertoires were generated with immunoSEQ multiplex PCR, while TCRdb's copy carries only in-frame clones and drops some. This sample has some 66,000 clones, with approximately 78% found just once. Sequencing input: PBMCs. The origin of the receptors is a young woman in good health and CMV-seronegative. CDR3s include the opening cysteine and the closing phenylalanine or tryptophan. Fields, in order: J gene, clone size, V gene, D gene, CDR3 protein, CDR3 DNA. The D gene is left open where the match is weak. The listing skips clone size in some rows; elsewhere it reads once, few, many or a size class.

TRBJ1-2,once,TRBV6-5,NA,CASSLQGYYGYTF,TGTGCCAGCAGTTTGCAGGGTTACTATGGCTACACCTTC
TRBJ2-7,NA,TRBV9,NA,CASSVEPGEHSYEQYF,TGTGCCAGCAGCGTAGAACCAGGGGAACACTCCTACGAGCAGTACTTC
TRBJ1-3,NA,TRBV25-1,NA,CASSEWVGRENGNTIYF,TGTGCCAGCAGTGAATGGGTAGGCAGGGAAAATGGAAACACCATATATTTT
TRBJ2-1,once,TRBV7-2,NA,CASSLDLGSLNEQFF,TGTGCCAGCAGCTTAGATCTGGGCAGTCTCAATGAGCAGTTCTTC
TRBJ1-5,few,TRBV2,TRBD1,CASSTSYRGGHQPQHF,TGTGCCAGCAGTACATCCTACAGGGGTGGGCATCAGCCCCAGCATTTT
TRBJ2-7,NA,TRBV11-2,NA,CASSSIGTATYEQYF,TGTGCCAGCAGTTCTATCGGGACTGCTACCTACGAGCAGTACTTC
TRBJ1-5,NA,TRBV9,TRBD1,CASSVDGQGDQPQHF,TGTGCCAGCAGCGTAGACGGACAGGGGGATCAGCCCCAGCATTTT
TRBJ1-2,once,TRBV10-3,TRBD1,CAIRVQKRLTGAVIYGYTF,TGTGCCATCAGAGTGCAGAAAAGGCTGACAGGGGCCGTAATCTATGGCTACACCTTC
TRBJ2-2,NA,TRBV5-5,NA,CASSLDATPGSGELFF,TGTGCCAGCAGCTTGGACGCTACACCAGGATCCGGGGAGCTGTTTTTT
TRBJ2-7,once,TRBV9,TRBD1,CASSGGQDHLSYEQYF,TGTGCCAGCAGCGGTGGACAGGACCATCTCTCCTACGAGCAGTACTTC
TRBJ1-1,NA,TRBV6-5,NA,CASSHSGVIGTEAFF,TGTGCCAGCAGTCACTCTGGAGTCATTGGTACTGAAGCTTTCTTT
TRBJ1-1,once,TRBV2,TRBD1,CASSEGQRNTEAFF,TGTGCCAGCAGTGAGGGACAGAGGAACACTGAAGCTTTCTTT
TRBJ2-1,NA,TRBV5-1,NA,CASSADASSYNEQFF,TGCGCCAGCAGCGCTGATGCTAGCTCCTACAATGAGCAGTTCTTC
TRBJ2-5,NA,TRBV28,TRBD1,CASSFDRGPKGETQYF,TGTGCCAGCAGTTTCGACAGGGGTCCGAAAGGGGAGACCCAGTACTTC
TRBJ2-6,NA,TRBV7-9,NA,CSSSLGGGGTGANVLTF,TGTTCCAGCAGCTTAGGGGGAGGGGGGACTGGGGCCAACGTCCTGACTTTC
TRBJ1-6,once,TRBV5-6,TRBD1,CASSFGTGVYSPLHF,TGTGCCAGCAGCTTTGGGACAGGGGTTTATTCACCCCTCCACTTT
TRBJ2-7,NA,TRBV18,NA,CASSPPGASEQYF,TGTGCCAGCTCACCCCCTGGGGCGAGCGAGCAGTACTTC
TRBJ2-2,NA,TRBV5-1,TRBD1,CASSFRTGGAAGELFF,TGCGCCAGCAGTTTCCGGACAGGGGGCGCCGCCGGGGAGCTGTTTTTT
TRBJ1-2,NA,TRBV28,NA,CAGSRKSLDRNYGYTF,TGTGCCGGCAGCCGGAAATCTTTAGACAGGAACTATGGCTACACCTTC
TRBJ2-3,NA,TRBV9,NA,CASSVQGTDTQYF,TGTGCCAGCAGCGTTCAGGGAACAGATACGCAGTATTTT
TRBJ2-7,NA,TRBV2,TRBD2,CASTHGGTYEQYF,TGTGCCAGCACCCACGGGGGGACCTACGAGCAGTACTTC
TRBJ2-5,NA,TRBV18,TRBD2,CASSPIRHSGGGQETQYF,TGTGCCAGCTCACCTATCCGTCACAGCGGGGGGGGTCAAGAGACCCAGTACTTC
TRBJ2-2,few,TRBV19,NA,CATLGLSGELFF,TGTGCCACCCTGGGACTCTCCGGGGAGCTGTTTTTT
TRBJ1-1,once,TRBV7-9,TRBD1,CASSSNSLDRGKGAFF,TGTGCCAGCAGCTCAAACTCCCTGGACAGGGGAAAAGGAGCTTTCTTT
TRBJ1-6,NA,TRBV7-8,NA,CASSLSTGRTLHF,TGTGCCAGCAGCTTAAGCACAGGGCGAACCCTCCACTTT
TRBJ1-6,NA,TRBV28,NA,CASSSPPPPYNSPLHF,TGTGCCAGCAGTTCCCCTCCCCCACCCTACAATTCACCCCTCCACTTT
TRBJ2-7,NA,TRBV7-8,NA,CASSLSRSSYEQYF,TGTGCCAGCAGCTTAAGTCGGAGCTCCTACGAGCAGTACTTC
TRBJ2-7,once,TRBV6-5,TRBD2,CASSYGGRGAYGEQYF,TGTGCCAGCAGTTACGGCGGGAGGGGGGCCTACGGGGAGCAGTACTTC
TRBJ1-1,NA,TRBV7-9,NA,CASSLGGDLNTEAFF,TGTGCCAGCAGCTTGGGGGGGGACCTGAACACTGAAGCTTTCTTT
TRBJ2-1,NA,TRBV25-1,TRBD2,CASSDPGRHGHEQFF,TGTGCCAGCAGTGATCCCGGGAGGCACGGCCATGAGCAGTTCTTC
TRBJ1-1,few,TRBV11-2,NA,CASSLSGGVTEAFF,TGTGCCAGCAGCTTATCGGGGGGCGTGACTGAAGCTTTCTTT
TRBJ1-2,few,TRBV6-5,TRBD1,CASSYGTGSSYGYTF,TGTGCCAGCAGTTACGGGACAGGGTCGAGCTATGGCTACACCTTC
TRBJ1-3,NA,TRBV28,TRBD1,CASSLTGGLSGNTIYF,TGTGCCAGCAGTTTAACAGGGGGCCTCTCTGGAAACACCATATATTTT
TRBJ2-7,NA,TRBV7-6,TRBD1,CASSGRTGGTDEQYF,TGTGCCAGCAGCGGACGGACAGGGGGGACTGACGAGCAGTACTTC
TRBJ2-5,NA,TRBV6-1,NA,CASSDRQGVETQYF,TGTGCCAGCAGTGATAGGCAGGGTGTGGAGACCCAGTACTTC
TRBJ2-1,once,TRBV19,TRBD2,CASTSSGGSYNEQFF,TGTGCCAGTACCTCTAGCGGGGGGAGCTACAATGAGCAGTTCTTC
TRBJ2-5,NA,TRBV5-1,TRBD2,CASTPPGGRETQYF,TGCGCCAGCACCCCTCCGGGGGGGCGAGAGACCCAGTACTTC
TRBJ2-3,NA,TRBV7-2,NA,CASSLSRDTQYF,TGTGCCAGCAGCCTCTCGAGAGATACGCAGTATTTT
TRBJ2-7,NA,TRBV6-5,NA,CASSYRDTYEQYF,TGTGCCAGCAGTTACCGGGACACCTACGAGCAGTACTTC
TRBJ2-4,NA,TRBV4-3,TRBD1,CASSQDGTAKNIQYF,TGCGCCAGCAGCCAAGACGGGACAGCAAAAAACATTCAGTACTTC
TRBJ2-7,NA,TRBV29-1,NA,CSVSIGDLTYEQYF,TGCAGCGTATCAATCGGGGACTTAACCTACGAGCAGTACTTC
TRBJ1-2,NA,TRBV19,NA,CASMTGNLKGYTF,TGTGCCAGTATGACGGGAAACTTGAAGGGCTACACCTTC
TRBJ2-7,once,TRBV28,TRBD1,CASSPDRVGGEQYF,TGTGCCAGCAGCCCGGACAGGGTGGGGGGCGAGCAGTACTTC
TRBJ1-6,NA,TRBV18,NA,CASSPRENNSPLHF,TGTGCCAGCTCACCACGGGAGAATAATTCACCCCTCCACTTT
TRBJ2-1,NA,TRBV4-3,TRBD2,CASSPSAAGGPHEQFF,TGCGCCAGCAGCCCCTCTGCCGCGGGGGGGCCGCATGAGCAGTTCTTC
TRBJ2-7,NA,TRBV7-9,NA,CASSLSGRSNLVHEQYF,TGTGCCAGCAGCTTATCAGGAAGATCTAATTTGGTCCACGAGCAGTACTTC
TRBJ1-2,NA,TRBV15,NA,CATSREEGDGYTF,TGTGCCACCAGCAGAGAGGAAGGGGATGGCTACACCTTC
TRBJ1-1,NA,TRBV6-4,NA,CASSEGAGTEAFF,TGTGCCAGCAGTGAAGGGGCAGGAACTGAAGCTTTCTTT
TRBJ2-7,NA,TRBV7-2,TRBD2,CASRAGGPRNEQYF,TGTGCCAGCAGGGCGGGGGGCCCGAGGAACGAGCAGTACTTC
TRBJ1-1,few,TRBV28,NA,CASSQIKMNTEAFF,TGTGCCAGCAGCCAGATAAAGATGAACACTGAAGCTTTCTTT
TRBJ1-1,NA,TRBV18,NA,CASSAGGDTEAFF,TGTGCCAGCTCAGCGGGAGGAGACACTGAAGCTTTCTTT
TRBJ1-5,NA,TRBV6-1,NA,CASSVRTENQPQHF,TGTGCCAGCAGTGTACGAACAGAAAATCAGCCCCAGCATTTT
TRBJ2-3,NA,TRBV6-5,TRBD2,CASSTGGANTQYF,TGTGCCAGCAGTACGGGGGGGGCCAATACGCAGTATTTT
TRBJ2-7,NA,TRBV9,NA,CASSVGGSGSYEQYF,TGTGCCAGCAGCGTAGGGGGTAGCGGCTCCTACGAGCAGTACTTC